The entry below gives a single TCR beta chain sequence along with its context. CD8 cells classed as naive were CD45RO-negative and positively selected for CCR7, excluding terminally differentiated effector memory CD45RA+ cells. The data originate from a study of shared clonotypes between healthy human individuals. Sequencing used immunoSEQ multiplex PCR; TCRdb keeps in-frame clones, though not all of them. In the table there are around 560,000 clones, roughly 96% of which are singletons. V dropped 3 bases and J dropped 4; count of bases not matched to a gene: 4. CDR1 MNHNY and CDR2 SVGAGI come from the germline V gene (reference sequence). The CDR3 length is 15 residues.

The sequence came from a woman aged 30 to 39 in good health. V is TRBV6-6 and J is TRBJ2-5; the match to TRBD2 covers 11 bases. The sample consisted of naive CD8+ T cells sorted from blood. The CDR3: CASSYVAGGPETQYF. The CDR3, as DNA: TGTGCCAGCAGTTATGTAGCGGGAGGGCCAGAGACCCAGTACTTC.